The source of this T cell receptor beta chain is a study of cytomegalovirus exposure and HLA in healthy donors. In the study overall: From HLA-typed donors, an early data release held roughly 89 million unique TCRs.

V lost 2 bases, J lost 4 bases, and 9 bases lay in between. CDR3 length equals 13 residues. The V gene's germline CDR1 is SGHRS and CDR2 YFSETQ. This clone was counted once. Its target is unknown. The PCR used 60 Vbeta and 13 Jbeta primers. Profiling relied on immunoSEQ multiplex PCR, and the TCRdb table lists in-frame clones only, not all of them. Of approximately 160,000 clones detected, more than 60% appear once; the ten largest clones hold over 4%. Study-level results: A few chains linked to CMV were shown in vitro to be specific for CMV antigens.

The receptor's source is a male donor in good health and CMV-seronegative. Sequencing input: PBMCs. The chain is built from TRBV5-1 and TRBJ1-2; no clear D gene. The CDR3 spells CASSLGDSYGYTF. The CDR3 region has the DNA TGCGCCAGCAGCTTAGGAGACTCCTATGGCTACACCTTC.